This T cell receptor (beta chain) was recovered during a study of blood T cell repertoires in COVID-19. Study summary: The United States, Italy and Spain supplied acute and convalescent COVID-19 samples. PBMCs, B-cell-depleted T cells, or T cells were the source of the cDNA or gDNA that made up the material.

The CDR3 sequence is 17 residues long. CDR1 is SGDLS, CDR2 YYNGEE, per germline. J was trimmed by 9 bases and V by 4 bases; bases with no gene match: 18. Per the authors' pipeline: Counts of nucleated cells, estimated from reference gene primer amplification, were obtained. The repertoire was sequenced with immunoSEQ multiplex PCR; TCRdb's copy has only in-frame clones and lacks some. That table supplies the V and J calls and clone size; D and trimming were determined from the DNA. The sample consists of hundreds of thousands of clones, around 90% of them appearing once. Sequencing was performed on peripheral blood. The V call is TRBV9, the J call TRBJ2-1; 8 bases match TRBD1. The receptor comes from a woman aged 40 to 50 who had recovered from COVID-19. CDR3 sequence: CASSHTSWGGTGGEQFF. The CDR3 region has the DNA TGTGCCAGCAGCCACACGTCTTGGGGAGGCACAGGGGGTGAGCAGTTCTTC.